Shown below are 10 T cell receptor beta chains from a single sample sequenced in a study of T cell responses to AZD1222 COVID-19 vaccine. Assay: immunoSEQ multiplex PCR; the TCRdb copy retains only in-frame clones and omits some. The table shows 100,000 to 150,000 clones, with about 85% occurring only once. The sample here was peripheral blood, taken 28 days after the second AZD1222 dose. The receptors stem from an adult who received the AZD1222 COVID-19 vaccine.

The chain is built from TRBV11-1 and TRBJ2-1, with TRBD1 as a possible D gene (6 bases). This CDR3 has 14 amino acids. CDR1 is SGHAT and CDR2 is FQDESV in the germline V gene (reference sequence). V lost 0 bases and J lost 7, with 10 bases in between. CDR3 in amino acids: CASSLAGHQNEQFF. The CDR3 bases are TGTGCCAGCAGCTTAGCGGGACACCAAAATGAGCAGTTCTTC.

CDR3 DNA sequence: TGTGCCAGCAGCCAGGTCAATGAAAAACTGTTTTTT. Its protein is CASSQVNEKLFF. The chain has TRBV3-1 (or the pseudogene TRBV3-2) and TRBJ1-4, with D unresolved. Germline V lookup: CDR1 LGHDT, CDR2 YNNKEL (reference sequence). With 3 bases removed from V and 5 bases from J, the gap between germline ends came to 4 bases. This CDR3 is 12 amino acids long.

CDR3 bases: TGTGCCATCAGTGAGTACAGGGAGGGTAATCAGCCCCAGCATTTT. Translating gives CAISEYREGNQPQHF. The genes are TRBV10-3 and TRBJ1-5, with D possibly TRBD1 on 6 matching bases. This CDR3 region has 15 residues. Germline V lookup: CDR1 ENHRY, CDR2 SYGVKD. Trimming pared 1 base from V and 4 bases from J, leaving 11 bases between.

The V call is TRBV10-1, the J call TRBJ1-1; D perhaps matches TRBD1 (5 bases). The CDR3 extends over 14 amino acids. From germline, CDR1 is WNHNN and CDR2 SYGVQD (reference sequence). Trimming pared 2 bases from V and 3 bases from J, leaving 10 bases between. The CDR3: CASSETRTYTEAFF. The CDR3 DNA reads as TGCGCCAGCAGTGAGACCAGGACATACACTGAAGCTTTCTTT.

The chain uses TRBV9 and TRBJ2-3; D possibly corresponds to TRBD2 (6 bases). Germline lookup yields CDR1 SGDLS and CDR2 YYNGEE. The germline V and J ends were trimmed by 2 bases and 5 bases, with 18 bases remaining between them. CDR3 length: 16 amino acids. The CDR3 region is CASSVGGPEDVDTQYF. Written as DNA, the CDR3 is TGTGCCAGCAGCGTCGGGGGACCGGAGGATGTAGATACGCAGTATTTT.

This clone appeared a single time. J is TRBJ1-5 and V is TRBV28; D not certain. V dropped 3 bases and J dropped 1 base, with 10 bases sitting between them. This CDR3 comprises 15 residues. Germline V gives CDR1 MDHEN, CDR2 SYDVKM. As DNA, the CDR3 is TGTGCCAGCAGTTTTGGGTCCAGGAGCAATCAGCCCCAGCATTTT. This gives the protein CASSFGSRSNQPQHF.

This chain connects TRBV7-2 to TRBJ2-7, with 9 bases lining up with TRBD1. CDR1 and CDR2 from the germline V gene are SGHTA and FQGNSA. Unmatched junction bases numbered 9, after V lost 0 bases and J lost 3 bases. This CDR3 contains 17 residues. The CDR3 DNA reads as TGTGCCAGCAGCTTAGCTAGGTTGGGACAGGGAGTCTACGAGCAGTACTTC. This sequence encodes CASSLARLGQGVYEQYF. The variable domain in full, with the rest retrieved from reference TRBV7-2 and TRBJ2-7, is GAGVSQSPSNKVTEKGKDVELRCDPISGHTALYWYRQSLGQGLEFLIYFQGNSAPDKSGLPSDRFSAERTGGSVSTLTIQRTQQEDSAVYLCASSLARLGQGVYEQYFGPGTRLTVT.

This rearrangement joins TRBV7-9 to TRBJ1-6; unclear D gene. The germline gives CDR1 SEHNR, CDR2 FQNEAQ (reference sequence). The CDR3 runs to 12 residues. V lost 5 bases and J 11 bases, leaving 10 bases between the germline ends. For the CDR3, the DNA is TGTGCCAGCAGCAAAGAATACCCACCCCTCCACTTT. Translation: CASSKEYPPLHF.

This chain uses TRBV3-1 (or the pseudogene TRBV3-2) with TRBJ2-7, with 8 bases fitting TRBD1. V gave up 6 bases and J gave up 0 bases; unmatched junction bases: 10. The germline V gene has CDR1 LGHDT and CDR2 YNNKEL (reference sequence). The CDR3 has 16 residues. For the CDR3, the DNA is TGTGCCAGCAGTTTTTCCGGGACAGGAAGCTCCTACGAGCAGTACTTC. It translates to CASSFSGTGSSYEQYF.

CDR3 loop: CASSSTSHQHF. The CDR3 coding sequence is TGTGCCAGCAGTTCGACGTCGCACCAGCATTTT. The V gene is TRBV28, the J gene TRBJ1-5; D unresolved. The germline gives CDR1 MDHEN, CDR2 SYDVKM. Trimming stripped 4 bases from V and 12 bases from J, with 10 bases between. The CDR3 has 11 amino acids.